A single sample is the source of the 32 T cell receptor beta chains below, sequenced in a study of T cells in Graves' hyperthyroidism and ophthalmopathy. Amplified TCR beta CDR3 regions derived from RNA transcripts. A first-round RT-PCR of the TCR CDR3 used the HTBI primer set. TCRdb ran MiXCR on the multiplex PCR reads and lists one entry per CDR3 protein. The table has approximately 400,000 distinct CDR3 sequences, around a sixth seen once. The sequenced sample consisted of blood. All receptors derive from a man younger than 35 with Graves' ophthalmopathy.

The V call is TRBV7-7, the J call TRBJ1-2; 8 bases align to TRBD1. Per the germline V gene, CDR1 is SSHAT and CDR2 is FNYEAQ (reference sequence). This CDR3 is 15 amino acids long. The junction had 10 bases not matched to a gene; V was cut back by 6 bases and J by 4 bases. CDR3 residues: CASSYRTGMGYGYTF. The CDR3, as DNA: TGTGCCAGCAGTTATCGGACAGGGATGGGCTATGGCTACACCTTC.

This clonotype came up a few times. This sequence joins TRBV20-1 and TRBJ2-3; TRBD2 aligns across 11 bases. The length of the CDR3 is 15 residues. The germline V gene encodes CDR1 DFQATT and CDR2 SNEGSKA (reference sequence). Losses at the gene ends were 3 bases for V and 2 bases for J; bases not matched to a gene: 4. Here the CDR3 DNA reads TGCAGTGCTAGGGGGACTAGCGGAGACACAGATACGCAGTATTTT. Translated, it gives CSARGTSGDTDTQYF.

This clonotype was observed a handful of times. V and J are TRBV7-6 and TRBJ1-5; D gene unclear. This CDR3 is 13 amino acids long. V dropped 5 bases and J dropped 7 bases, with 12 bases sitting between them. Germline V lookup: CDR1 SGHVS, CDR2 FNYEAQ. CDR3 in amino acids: CASSRGPGQPQHF. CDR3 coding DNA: TGTGCCAGCAGCCGAGGTCCGGGACAGCCCCAGCATTTT.

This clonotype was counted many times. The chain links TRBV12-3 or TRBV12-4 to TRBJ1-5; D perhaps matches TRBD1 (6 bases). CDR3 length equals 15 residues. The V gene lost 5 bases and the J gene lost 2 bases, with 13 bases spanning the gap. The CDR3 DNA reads TGTGCCAGCAGTGAATTATCAGGGGGCAATCAGCCCCAGCATTTT. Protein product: CASSELSGGNQPQHF.

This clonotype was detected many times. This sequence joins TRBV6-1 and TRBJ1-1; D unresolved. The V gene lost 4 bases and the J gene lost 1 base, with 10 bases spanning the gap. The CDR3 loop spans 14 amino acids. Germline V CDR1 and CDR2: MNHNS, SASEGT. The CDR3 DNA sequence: TGTGCCAGCAGTGCATCTTGGACGAACACTGAAGCTTTCTTT. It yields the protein CASSASWTNTEAFF.

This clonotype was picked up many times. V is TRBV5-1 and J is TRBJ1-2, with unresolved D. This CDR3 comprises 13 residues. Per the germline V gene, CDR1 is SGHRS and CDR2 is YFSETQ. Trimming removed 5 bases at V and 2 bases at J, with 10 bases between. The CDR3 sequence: CASRPPGNYGYTF. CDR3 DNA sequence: TGCGCCAGCAGACCCCCGGGAAACTATGGCTACACCTTC.

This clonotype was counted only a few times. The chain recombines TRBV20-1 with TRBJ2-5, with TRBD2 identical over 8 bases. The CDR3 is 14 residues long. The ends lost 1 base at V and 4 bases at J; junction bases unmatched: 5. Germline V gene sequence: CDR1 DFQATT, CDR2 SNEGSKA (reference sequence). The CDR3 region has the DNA TGCAGTGCTAGAGCTAGCGGGTTAAGAGAGACCCAGTACTTC. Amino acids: CSARASGLRETQYF.

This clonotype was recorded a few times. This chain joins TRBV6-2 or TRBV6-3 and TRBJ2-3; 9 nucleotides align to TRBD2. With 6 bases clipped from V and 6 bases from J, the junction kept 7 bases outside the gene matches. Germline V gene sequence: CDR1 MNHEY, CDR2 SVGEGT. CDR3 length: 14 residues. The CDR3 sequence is CASSQRGAWDTQYF. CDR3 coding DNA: TGTGCCAGCAGCCAGCGGGGGGCATGGGATACGCAGTATTTT.

The CDR3 loop is CASSRGGARDRGRKNTEAFF. In DNA, the CDR3 is TGTGCCAGCAGCAGAGGGGGGGCCCGGGACAGGGGGCGAAAGAACACTGAAGCTTTCTTT. This sequence joins TRBV14 and TRBJ1-1, with TRBD1 identical over 12 bases. The CDR3 runs 20 residues. V was clipped by 5 bases and J by 1 base; unmatched bases: 17. CDR1 SGHDN and CDR2 FVKESK come from the germline V gene. Filled out from reference TRBV14 and TRBJ1-1, the complete variable domain reads EAGVTQFPSHSVIEKGQTVTLRCDPISGHDNLYWYRRVMGKEIKFLLHFVKESKQDESGMPNNRFLAERTGGTYSTLKVQPAELEDSGVYFCASSRGGARDRGRKNTEAFFGQGTRLTVV.

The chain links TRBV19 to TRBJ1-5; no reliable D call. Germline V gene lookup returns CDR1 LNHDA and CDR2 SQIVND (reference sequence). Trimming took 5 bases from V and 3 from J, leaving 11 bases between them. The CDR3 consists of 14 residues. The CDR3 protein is CASSLSVVNQPQHF. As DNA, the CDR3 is TGTGCCAGTAGTCTCTCGGTTGTCAATCAGCCCCAGCATTTT.

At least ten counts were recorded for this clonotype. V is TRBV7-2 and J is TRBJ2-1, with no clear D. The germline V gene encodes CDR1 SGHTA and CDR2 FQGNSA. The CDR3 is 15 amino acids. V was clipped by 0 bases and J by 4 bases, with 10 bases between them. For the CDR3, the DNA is TGTGCCAGCAGCTTAGCAGGCCAGCTTTACAATGAGCAGTTCTTC. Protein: CASSLAGQLYNEQFF. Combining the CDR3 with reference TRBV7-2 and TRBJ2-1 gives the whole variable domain GAGVSQSPSNKVTEKGKDVELRCDPISGHTALYWYRQSLGQGLEFLIYFQGNSAPDKSGLPSDRFSAERTGGSVSTLTIQRTQQEDSAVYLCASSLAGQLYNEQFFGPGTRLTVL.

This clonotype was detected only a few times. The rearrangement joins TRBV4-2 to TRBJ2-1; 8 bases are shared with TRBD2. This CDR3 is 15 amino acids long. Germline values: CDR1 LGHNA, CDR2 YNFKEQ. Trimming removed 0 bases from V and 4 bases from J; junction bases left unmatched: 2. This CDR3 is CASSQDGGDYNEQFF. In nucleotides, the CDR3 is TGTGCCAGCAGCCAAGACGGGGGGGATTACAATGAGCAGTTCTTC.

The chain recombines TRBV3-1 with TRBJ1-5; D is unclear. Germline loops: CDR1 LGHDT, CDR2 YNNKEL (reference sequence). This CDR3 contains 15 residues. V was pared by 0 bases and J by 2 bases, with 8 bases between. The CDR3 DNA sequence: TGTGCCAGCAGCCAAGAAGGCGGTGGCAATCAGCCCCAGCATTTT. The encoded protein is CASSQEGGGNQPQHF.

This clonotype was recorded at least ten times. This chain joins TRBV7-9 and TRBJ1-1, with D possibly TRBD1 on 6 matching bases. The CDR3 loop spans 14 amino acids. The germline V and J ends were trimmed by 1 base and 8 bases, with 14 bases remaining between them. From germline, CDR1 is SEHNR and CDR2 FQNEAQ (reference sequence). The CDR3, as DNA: TGTGCCAGCAGCTTAGGGTCCGGGACACCAGAAGCTTTCTTT. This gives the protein CASSLGSGTPEAFF.

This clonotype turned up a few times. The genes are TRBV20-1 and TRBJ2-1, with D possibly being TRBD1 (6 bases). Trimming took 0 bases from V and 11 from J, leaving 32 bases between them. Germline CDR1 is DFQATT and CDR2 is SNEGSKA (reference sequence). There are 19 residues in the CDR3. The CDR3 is CSARDRSLPPGHKRLKQFF. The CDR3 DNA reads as TGCAGTGCTAGAGATCGATCCCTCCCGCCGGGACACAAACGTTTGAAGCAGTTCTTC.

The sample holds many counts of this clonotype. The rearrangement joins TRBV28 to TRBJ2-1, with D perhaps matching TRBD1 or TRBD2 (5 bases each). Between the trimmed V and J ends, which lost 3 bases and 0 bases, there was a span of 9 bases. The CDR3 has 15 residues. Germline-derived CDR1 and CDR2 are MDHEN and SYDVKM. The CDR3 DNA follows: TGTGCCAGCAGTTTTGTGAGGGGCTCCTACAATGAGCAGTTCTTC. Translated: CASSFVRGSYNEQFF.

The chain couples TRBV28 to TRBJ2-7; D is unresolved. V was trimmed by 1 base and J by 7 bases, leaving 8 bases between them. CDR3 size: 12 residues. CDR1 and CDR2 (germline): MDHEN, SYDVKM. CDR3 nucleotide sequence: TGTGCCAGCAGTTTATTATTTGGGGAGCAGTACTTC. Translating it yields CASSLLFGEQYF. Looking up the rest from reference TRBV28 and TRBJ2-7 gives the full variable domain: DVKVTQSSRYLVKRTGEKVFLECVQDMDHENMFWYRQDPGLGLRLIYFSYDVKMKEKGDIPEGYSVSREKKERFSLILESASTNQTSMYLCASSLLFGEQYFGPGTRLTVT.

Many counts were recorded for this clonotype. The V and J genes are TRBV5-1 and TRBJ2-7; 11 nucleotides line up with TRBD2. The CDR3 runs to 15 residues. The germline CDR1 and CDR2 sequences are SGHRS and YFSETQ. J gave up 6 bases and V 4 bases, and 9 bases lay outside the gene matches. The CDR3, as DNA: TGCGCCAGCAGCGTGATAGCGGGGGGGCAGTCCGAGCAGTACTTC. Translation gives CASSVIAGGQSEQYF.

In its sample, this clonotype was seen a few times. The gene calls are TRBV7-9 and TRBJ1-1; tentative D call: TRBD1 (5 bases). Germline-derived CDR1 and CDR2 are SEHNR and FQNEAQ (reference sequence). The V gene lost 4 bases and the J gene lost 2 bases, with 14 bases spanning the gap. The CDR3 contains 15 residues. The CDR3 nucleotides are TGTGCCAGCAGCTCCGTCCCCCGGACAAACACTGAAGCTTTCTTT. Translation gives CASSSVPRTNTEAFF.

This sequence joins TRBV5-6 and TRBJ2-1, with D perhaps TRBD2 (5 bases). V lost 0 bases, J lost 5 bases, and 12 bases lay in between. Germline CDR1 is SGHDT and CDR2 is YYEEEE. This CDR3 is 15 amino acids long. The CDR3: CASSLGAGGDNEQFF. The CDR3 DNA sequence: TGTGCCAGCAGCTTGGGTGCGGGTGGGGACAATGAGCAGTTCTTC.

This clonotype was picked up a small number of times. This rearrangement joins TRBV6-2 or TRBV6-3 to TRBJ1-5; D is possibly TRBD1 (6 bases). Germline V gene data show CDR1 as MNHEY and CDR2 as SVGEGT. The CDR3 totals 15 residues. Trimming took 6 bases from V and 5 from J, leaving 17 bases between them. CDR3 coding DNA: TGTGCCAGCAGCCGATCGGGACATGGAGATCAGCCCCAGCATTTT. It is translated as CASSRSGHGDQPQHF.

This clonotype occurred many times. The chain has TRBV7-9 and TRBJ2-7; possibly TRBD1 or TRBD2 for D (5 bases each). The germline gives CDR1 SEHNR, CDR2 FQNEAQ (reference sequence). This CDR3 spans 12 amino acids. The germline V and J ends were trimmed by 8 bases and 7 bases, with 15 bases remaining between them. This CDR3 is CASCSGTKEQYF. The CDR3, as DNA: TGTGCCAGCTGCTCCGGGACGAAAGAGCAGTACTTC.

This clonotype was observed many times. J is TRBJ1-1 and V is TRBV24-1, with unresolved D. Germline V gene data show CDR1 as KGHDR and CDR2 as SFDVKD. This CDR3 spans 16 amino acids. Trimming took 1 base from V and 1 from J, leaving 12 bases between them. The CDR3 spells CATSDFDSDENTEAFF. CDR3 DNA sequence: TGTGCCACCAGTGATTTCGATTCAGACGAGAACACTGAAGCTTTCTTT.

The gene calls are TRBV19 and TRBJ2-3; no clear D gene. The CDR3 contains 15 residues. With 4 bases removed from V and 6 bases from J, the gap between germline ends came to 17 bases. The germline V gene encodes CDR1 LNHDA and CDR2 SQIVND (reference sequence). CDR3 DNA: TGTGCCAGTAGTACTTCGGACCTAGTTTCGGATACGCAGTATTTT. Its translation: CASSTSDLVSDTQYF. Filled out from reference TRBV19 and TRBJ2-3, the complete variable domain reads DGGITQSPKYLFRKEGQNVTLSCEQNLNHDAMYWYRQDPGQGLRLIYYSQIVNDFQKGDIAEGYSVSREKKESFPLTVTSAQKNPTAFYLCASSTSDLVSDTQYFGPGTRLTVL.

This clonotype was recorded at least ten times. The CDR3 loop reads CASSGQGGGMAEAFF. The CDR3 nucleotides are TGTGCCAGCAGCGGACAGGGAGGGGGGATGGCTGAAGCTTTCTTT. The J gene is TRBJ1-1, the V gene TRBV7-3, with TRBD1 matching 8 bases. Per the germline V gene, CDR1 is SGHTA and CDR2 is FQGTGA. CDR3 size: 15 residues. The ends lost 5 bases at V and 6 bases at J; junction bases unmatched: 11.

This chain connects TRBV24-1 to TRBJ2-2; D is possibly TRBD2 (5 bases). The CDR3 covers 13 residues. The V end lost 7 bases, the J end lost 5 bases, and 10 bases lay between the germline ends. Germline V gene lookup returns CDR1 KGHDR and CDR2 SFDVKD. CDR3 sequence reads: CATRNGVTGELFF. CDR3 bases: TGTGCCACCAGAAACGGGGTTACCGGGGAGCTGTTTTTT.

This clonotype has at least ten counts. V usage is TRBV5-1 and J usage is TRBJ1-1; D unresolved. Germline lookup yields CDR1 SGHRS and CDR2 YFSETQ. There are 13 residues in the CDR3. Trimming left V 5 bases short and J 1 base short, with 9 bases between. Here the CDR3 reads CASSDGTNTEAFF. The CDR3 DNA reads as TGCGCCAGCAGTGACGGCACGAACACTGAAGCTTTCTTT.

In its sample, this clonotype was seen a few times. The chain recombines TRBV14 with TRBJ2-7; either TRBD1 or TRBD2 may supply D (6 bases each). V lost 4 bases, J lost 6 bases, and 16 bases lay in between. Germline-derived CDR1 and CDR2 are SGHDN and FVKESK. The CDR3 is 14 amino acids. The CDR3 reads CASSLNLGGAEQYF. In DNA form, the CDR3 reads TGTGCCAGCAGCCTCAACCTGGGGGGCGCCGAGCAGTACTTC.

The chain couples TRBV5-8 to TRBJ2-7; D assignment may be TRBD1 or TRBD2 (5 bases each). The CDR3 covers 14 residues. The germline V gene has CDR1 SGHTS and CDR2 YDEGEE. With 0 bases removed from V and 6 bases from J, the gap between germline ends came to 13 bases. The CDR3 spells CASSLAGTVFEQYF. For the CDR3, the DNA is TGTGCCAGCAGCTTGGCAGGGACGGTCTTCGAGCAGTACTTC. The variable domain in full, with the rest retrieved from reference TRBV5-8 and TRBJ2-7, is EAGVTQSPTHLIKTRGQQATLRCSPISGHTSVYWYQQALGLGLQFLLWYDEGEERNRGNFPPRFSGRQFPNYSSELNVNALELEDSALYLCASSLAGTVFEQYFGPGTRLTVT.

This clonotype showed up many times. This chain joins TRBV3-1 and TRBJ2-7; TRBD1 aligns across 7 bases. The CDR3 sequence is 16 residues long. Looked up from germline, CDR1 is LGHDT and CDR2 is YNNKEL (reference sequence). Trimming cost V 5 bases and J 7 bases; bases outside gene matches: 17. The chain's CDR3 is CASSSRDSGFRVEQYF. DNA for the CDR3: TGTGCCAGCAGCTCAAGGGACAGCGGATTTAGGGTTGAGCAGTACTTC.

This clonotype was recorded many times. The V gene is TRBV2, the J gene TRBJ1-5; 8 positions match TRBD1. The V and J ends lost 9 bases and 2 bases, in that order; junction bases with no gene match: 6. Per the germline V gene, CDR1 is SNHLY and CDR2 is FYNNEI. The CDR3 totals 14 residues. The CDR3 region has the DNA TGTGCCAGTGGACAGGGTAGAGGCAATCAGCCCCAGCATTTT. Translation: CASGQGRGNQPQHF.

The CDR3 DNA reads TGCAGTGCTAGAGAATTGGACAGGGCAAATTCACCCCTCCACTTT. It specifies CSARELDRANSPLHF. This chain links TRBV20-1 with TRBJ1-6; 8 bases align to TRBD1. This CDR3 comprises 15 residues. CDR1 and CDR2 (germline): DFQATT, SNEGSKA (reference sequence). J lost 7 bases, V lost 0 bases, and 5 bases had no gene match.